What follows are 7 T cell receptor beta chains derived from one specimen sequenced in a study of human T cells and chemical hapten exposure. As to time point: patch test 2, 6 weeks after DPC sensitization. The treatment is: therapeutic diphenylcyclopropenone sensitization with weekly scalp DPC. TCRdb ran MiXCR on the RACE reads and lists one entry per CDR3 protein. The sample lists roughly 120,000 distinct CDR3 sequences; roughly 9% were seen once. Sequences were derived from whole blood, sampled in connection with sensitization to the hapten diphenylcyclopropenone (DPC). Receptors were obtained from a woman between 40 and 50 years old with alopecia areata. Some clones in this sample may be carry-over from other donors' samples.

This clonotype came up many times. This chain connects TRBV11-2 to TRBJ2-2; perhaps TRBD1 as D (6 bases). V was pared by 5 bases and J by 5 bases, with 9 bases between. In germline, CDR1 is SGHAT, CDR2 FQNNGV. The CDR3 is 13 residues long. The CDR3 reads CASSEQGTGELFF. Written as DNA, the CDR3 is TGTGCCAGCAGCGAACAGGGAACCGGGGAGCTGTTTTTT.

The sample holds many counts of this clonotype. The chain combines TRBV6-2 or TRBV6-3 with TRBJ1-1, with TRBD1 matching over 7 bases. Looked up from germline, CDR1 is MNHEY and CDR2 is SVGEGT. This CDR3 has 16 residues. V was clipped by 5 bases and J by 1 base; unmatched bases: 10. The CDR3 sequence is CASSPLRTGANTEAFF. The CDR3 DNA reads as TGTGCCAGCAGTCCTCTACGGACAGGAGCGAACACTGAAGCTTTCTTT.

This sequence joins TRBV7-9 and TRBJ2-5; TRBD2 matches 10 bases. This CDR3 is built from 17 residues. Germline V lookup: CDR1 SEHNR, CDR2 FQNEAQ (reference sequence). V was clipped by 0 bases and J by 4 bases; unmatched bases: 8. The CDR3: CASSLAELAGYRETQYF. CDR3 DNA: TGTGCCAGCAGCTTAGCAGAACTAGCGGGGTATCGAGAGACCCAGTACTTC.

The table lists this clonotype with a few counts. The chain uses TRBV19 and TRBJ2-2; 7 bases align to TRBD2. Losses at the gene ends were 7 bases for V and 5 bases for J; bases not matched to a gene: 7. Germline values: CDR1 LNHDA, CDR2 SQIVND (reference sequence). CDR3 length equals 14 residues. The CDR3 here is CASTSRGVTGELFF. CDR3 DNA sequence: TGTGCCAGTACCTCACGGGGGGTAACCGGGGAGCTGTTTTTT.

This clonotype was seen only a few times. The chain combines TRBV28 with TRBJ2-7; D unclear. Germline CDR1 is MDHEN and CDR2 is SYDVKM. CDR3 length: 14 amino acids. V dropped 5 bases and J dropped 7 bases, with 18 bases sitting between them. CDR3 sequence reads: CASSPTALEREQYF. The CDR3 nucleotides read TGTGCCAGCAGTCCCACCGCGTTGGAAAGGGAGCAGTACTTC. The variable domain in full, with the rest retrieved from reference TRBV28 and TRBJ2-7, is DVKVTQSSRYLVKRTGEKVFLECVQDMDHENMFWYRQDPGLGLRLIYFSYDVKMKEKGDIPEGYSVSREKKERFSLILESASTNQTSMYLCASSPTALEREQYFGPGTRLTVT.

This clonotype has just a few counts. The J gene is TRBJ2-7, the V gene TRBV6-5; no firm D call. The CDR3 is 17 amino acids. Per the germline V gene, CDR1 is MNHEY and CDR2 is SVGAGI. Trimming cost V 0 bases and J 0 bases, with 15 bases left between them. CDR3: CASSYSFPGRSSYEQYF. The DNA of the CDR3 is TGTGCCAGCAGTTACTCGTTCCCGGGCAGGAGCTCCTACGAGCAGTACTTC.

The chain carries TRBV7-2 and TRBJ1-1; D is uncertain. Germline CDR1 and CDR2: SGHTA and FQGNSA. Trimming left V 0 bases short and J 5 bases short, with 1 base between. The CDR3 length is 11 residues. The CDR3 is CASSLATEAFF. The CDR3, as DNA: TGTGCCAGCAGCTTAGCAACTGAAGCTTTCTTT.